The 22 T cell receptor beta chains in this list originate from one sample, sequenced in a study of regulatory T cells in long-lasting Graves disease. Library construction for TCR beta used iRepertoire HTBI primers and Arm-PCR of CDR3 regions. TCRdb analysed the multiplex PCR reads with MiXCR anew, one entry per CDR3 protein. Among 450,000 to 650,000 distinct CDR3 sequences listed, 15% to 20% were seen once. Stated time point: newly diagnosed GD, antithyroid drugs for less than 3 months. The TCR library was made from RNA extracted from PBMCs. This sample was also put to use in a study of T cells in Graves' hyperthyroidism and ophthalmopathy.

Sequences were derived from peripheral blood mononuclear cells (PBMCs), sampled at new diagnosis, from a patient treated with antithyroid drugs. Source of these receptors: a woman aged 35-65 years with Graves disease.

This clonotype showed up many times. The gene calls are TRBV7-2 and TRBJ2-1; D tentatively reads TRBD1 or TRBD2 (5 bases each). The ends were cut back, 3 bases at V and 3 bases at J, with 15 bases in the middle. The CDR3 totals 16 residues. The germline CDR1 and CDR2 sequences are SGHTA and FQGNSA. In DNA form, the CDR3 reads TGTGCCAGCAGCTTTTCTGGGGGATTAGACTACAATGAGCAGTTCTTC. Protein product: CASSFSGGLDYNEQFF.

Only a few counts were recorded for this clonotype. The chain combines TRBV29-1 with TRBJ2-1; the D is unclear. CDR1 SQVTM and CDR2 ANQGSEA come from the germline V gene. The CDR3 is made up of 13 amino acids. The germline V and J ends were trimmed by 5 bases and 7 bases, with 15 bases remaining between them. The CDR3 here is CSVLPPWTNEQFF. CDR3 DNA: TGCAGCGTTCTCCCCCCTTGGACGAATGAGCAGTTCTTC.

This clonotype was recorded many times. This chain connects TRBV28 to TRBJ1-2; 10 positions agree with TRBD1. This CDR3 contains 14 residues. The ends lost 5 bases at V and 6 bases at J; junction bases unmatched: 6. CDR1 and CDR2 (germline): MDHEN, SYDVKM. CDR3 in DNA: TGTGCCAGCAGTCCCCCCGGACAGGGGGATGGCTACACCTTC. Its translation is CASSPPGQGDGYTF.

This clonotype occurred a few times. The rearrangement joins TRBV4-1 to TRBJ2-3, with 9 nucleotides matching TRBD2. This CDR3 spans 16 amino acids. The germline V gene has CDR1 MGHRA and CDR2 YSYEKL. Unmatched junction bases numbered 8, after V lost 4 bases and J lost 3 bases. The CDR3 region is CASSLYAGGWTDTQYF. CDR3 sequence (DNA): TGCGCCAGCAGCCTCTACGCGGGGGGGTGGACAGATACGCAGTATTTT.

This clonotype showed up just a few times. This chain connects TRBV20-1 to TRBJ2-1; 13 nucleotides agree with TRBD2. J was trimmed by 10 bases and V by 2 bases; bases with no gene match: 5. This CDR3 spans 14 amino acids. The germline CDR1 and CDR2 sequences are DFQATT and SNEGSKA (reference sequence). The CDR3 DNA reads TGCAGTGCTAGAACTAGCGGGGGGGCCGGGGAGCAGTTCTTC. It specifies CSARTSGGAGEQFF.

The chain links TRBV9 to TRBJ1-2, with D perhaps TRBD1 (5 bases). Trimming took 2 bases from V and 4 from J, leaving 15 bases between them. Germline loops: CDR1 SGDLS, CDR2 YYNGEE. The CDR3 runs to 15 residues. CDR3 in amino acids: CASSVTGARGYGYTF. The DNA of the CDR3 is TGTGCCAGCAGCGTGACCGGGGCTCGGGGCTATGGCTACACCTTC.

Details on this clonotype: One junction end disagrees with the germline gene, perhaps due to a read error. This chain joins TRBV4-2 and TRBJ2-7, with a possible D match to TRBD1 (6 bases). Germline assignment: CDR1 LGHNA and CDR2 YNFKEQ. The length of the CDR3 is 12 residues. As DNA, the CDR3 is TGTGTCAGCAGCCAAGGGGGATACGAGCAGTACTTC. Protein product: CVSSQGGYEQYF.

Turning to this clonotype: This may come from a read error, since a much larger clone is one base off. The J gene is TRBJ1-1, the V gene TRBV18; 7 positions match TRBD1. V lost 6 bases to trimming and J lost 5 bases; unmatched junction nucleotides: 12. The CDR3 extends over 15 amino acids. Per germline, CDR1 KGHSH and CDR2 LQKENI. The CDR3 nucleotides are TGTGCCAGCTCCCCTTCGACAGGGAGAGTGACTGAAGCTTTCTTT. Translating it yields CASSPSTGRVTEAFF.

This chain connects TRBV7-2 to TRBJ2-1, with 11 bases fitting TRBD2. The J call may be incorrect, as the DNA end agrees better with TRBJ2-5. Germline CDR1 is SGHTA and CDR2 is FQGNSA. This CDR3 is built from 16 residues. The CDR3 protein is CASSLVSGGGAETQYF. As DNA, the CDR3 is TGTGCCAGCAGCTTAGTTAGCGGGGGGGGAGCGGAGACCCAGTACTTC.

This clonotype showed up many times. J is TRBJ1-5 and V is TRBV18; D not certain. CDR1 is KGHSH, CDR2 LQKENI, per germline. The CDR3 totals 14 residues. The V end was cut by 3 bases, the J end by 5 bases, with 11 bases between. CDR3 loop: CASSPSDGDQPQHF. The CDR3 DNA follows: TGTGCCAGCTCACCGTCGGACGGAGATCAGCCCCAGCATTTT.

This clonotype has a count of ten or more. The rearrangement joins TRBV27 to TRBJ2-4, with D tentatively TRBD1 (5 bases). The CDR3 is 14 amino acids. The ends were cut back, 4 bases at V and 13 bases at J, with 20 bases in the middle. Per the germline V gene, CDR1 is MNHEY and CDR2 is SMNVEV (reference sequence). The CDR3 DNA is TGTGCCAGCAGTTCTATCGGAAACCGACAGTCCCAGTACTTC. This translates into CASSSIGNRQSQYF.

V gene TRBV7-8 combines with J gene TRBJ1-1; a weak D match, TRBD1 (5 bases). V was clipped by 0 bases and J by 2 bases, with 16 bases between them. The CDR3 runs to 17 residues. Germline values: CDR1 SGHVS, CDR2 FQNEAQ. The CDR3 region has the DNA TGTGCCAGCAGCTTAGCGCCCTCGTATGGGGGAAACACTGAAGCTTTCTTT. It codes for CASSLAPSYGGNTEAFF.

The chain uses TRBV3-1 and TRBJ1-2; TRBD1 aligns across 10 bases. Germline assignment: CDR1 LGHDT and CDR2 YNNKEL (reference sequence). The CDR3 consists of 15 residues. V was pared by 5 bases and J by 4 bases, with 7 bases of the junction left unmatched. This CDR3 is CASSSDRGLGYGYTF. Written as DNA, the CDR3 is TGTGCCAGCAGCTCTGACAGGGGGCTGGGCTATGGCTACACCTTC.

CDR3 coding DNA: TGTGCCAGCAGTCGGACAGGGGTTGACAATGAGCAGTTCTTC. Translated, it gives CASSRTGVDNEQFF. The rearrangement joins TRBV7-9 to TRBJ2-1; TRBD1 matches at 9 bases. The length of the CDR3 is 14 residues. Losses at the gene ends were 6 bases for V and 5 bases for J; bases not matched to a gene: 5. Germline V gene sequence: CDR1 SEHNR, CDR2 FQNEAQ (reference sequence). Filled out from reference TRBV7-9 and TRBJ2-1, the complete variable domain reads DTGVSQNPRHKITKRGQNVTFRCDPISEHNRLYWYRQTLGQGPEFLTYFQNEAQLEKSRLLSDRFSAERPKGSFSTLEIQRTEQGDSAMYLCASSRTGVDNEQFFGPGTRLTVL.

The V call is TRBV7-6, the J call TRBJ1-2, with D maybe TRBD1 (5 bases). CDR1 is SGHVS, CDR2 FNYEAQ, per germline. V gave up 5 bases and J gave up 1 base, with 14 bases separating them. This CDR3 is 15 amino acids long. This CDR3 is CASSPESRVNYGYTF. CDR3 sequence (DNA): TGTGCCAGCAGCCCAGAGAGCAGGGTTAACTATGGCTACACCTTC.

With regard to this clonotype: Just one base apart from a much larger clone, this may be a read error. The J gene is TRBJ2-2, the V gene TRBV5-1; D not certain. Per germline, CDR1 SGHRS and CDR2 YFSETQ. The CDR3 sequence is 15 residues long. The CDR3 DNA reads as TGCGCCAGCAGCTTGGCCGCGGCAGGCACCAGGGAGCTGTTTTTT. Translated: CASSLAAAGTRELFF.

This clonotype was counted ten times or more. This chain links TRBV28 with TRBJ2-1; 8 nucleotides align to TRBD2. The CDR3 contains 13 residues. Trimming took 7 bases from V and 5 from J; bases not matched to a gene: 4. Germline CDR1 and CDR2: MDHEN and SYDVKM. CDR3 DNA: TGTGCCAGCAAGGCGGGGGGTAACAATGAGCAGTTCTTC. This codes for CASKAGGNNEQFF.

This clonotype was seen ten or more times. This chain joins TRBV12-3 or TRBV12-4 and TRBJ1-1; D remains unclear. The CDR3 has 12 residues. The V gene lost 0 bases and the J gene lost 10 bases, with 9 bases spanning the gap. DNA for the CDR3: TGTGCCAGCAGTTTAGCCGGGAGAATAGCTTTCTTT. It translates to CASSLAGRIAFF.

At least ten counts were recorded for this clonotype. The chain combines TRBV7-9 with TRBJ2-7, with 7 nucleotides matching TRBD2. The CDR3 consists of 16 residues. Unmatched junction bases numbered 16, after V lost 5 bases and J lost 6 bases. Per the germline V gene, CDR1 is SEHNR and CDR2 is FQNEAQ (reference sequence). CDR3 protein: CASSPPGAGLPSEQYF. The CDR3, as DNA: TGTGCCAGCAGCCCCCCGGGCGCGGGACTACCTTCCGAGCAGTACTTC.

A few counts support this clonotype. V usage is TRBV4-1 and J usage is TRBJ2-5; 10 bases are shared with TRBD1. The CDR3 is 15 amino acids. Trimming removed 2 bases from V and 5 bases from J; junction bases left unmatched: 5. Per the germline V gene, CDR1 is MGHRA and CDR2 is YSYEKL. The CDR3 nucleotides read TGCGCCAGCAGCCAACCTAGGGACAGGGGCGAGACCCAGTACTTC. Protein: CASSQPRDRGETQYF.

This clonotype occurred many times. V usage is TRBV20-1 and J usage is TRBJ1-1; 8 positions agree with TRBD1. Germline-derived CDR1 and CDR2 are DFQATT and SNEGSKA (reference sequence). Losses at the gene ends were 6 bases for V and 5 bases for J; bases not matched to a gene: 11. The CDR3 length is 14 residues. CDR3 residues: CSAQFQGAGTEAFF. DNA for the CDR3: TGCAGTGCCCAATTCCAGGGGGCAGGGACTGAAGCTTTCTTT.

This clonotype showed up many times. The rearrangement uses TRBV6-1 and TRBJ1-1, with 7 bases identical to TRBD1. Germline V gives CDR1 MNHNS, CDR2 SASEGT. V trimming: 5 bases; J trimming: 7 bases; junction bases outside the gene matches: 7. CDR3 length: 13 amino acids. Here the CDR3 DNA reads TGTGCCAGCAGTCAGCAGGGGGTGGTTGAAGCTTTCTTT. The encoded protein is CASSQQGVVEAFF.